This is a list of T cell receptor beta chains from one sample in a study of cytomegalovirus exposure and HLA in healthy donors. Clones were read by immunoSEQ multiplex PCR, and TCRdb kept only the in-frame ones, dropping some. The table has more than 200,000 clones, 60% to 85% seen once. Sequencing input: PBMCs. The receptors derive from a man aged 35 to 55 in good health and CMV-seronegative. Both conserved end residues are part of each CDR3. D genes are given only for firm matches. Clone sizes are given selectively: once, few, many, or a class where the clone is expanded.

J gene: TRBJ1-2; V gene: TRBV5-1; D gene: TRBD1; clone size: .; CDR3 DNA: TGCGCCAGCAGCTCGACAGGGGAATCCAACTATGGCTACACCTTC; CDR3 protein: CASSSTGESNYGYTF
J gene: TRBJ1-2; V gene: TRBV4-2; D gene: .; clone size: .; CDR3 DNA: TGTGCCAGCAGCCAAGGTATACGGGGATCCTCCTTTGGCTACACCTTC; CDR3 protein: CASSQGIRGSSFGYTF
J gene: TRBJ2-3; V gene: TRBV5-4; D gene: .; clone size: .; CDR3 DNA: TGTGCCAGCAGCCCGGGCCAGCGCGGGCGGAGAGATACGCAGTATTTT; CDR3 protein: CASSPGQRGRRDTQYF
J gene: TRBJ1-5; V gene: TRBV2; D gene: .; clone size: few; CDR3 DNA: TGTGCCAGCAGTGCAGGGGAAGGTCAGCCCCAGCATTTT; CDR3 protein: CASSAGEGQPQHF
J gene: TRBJ2-5; V gene: TRBV18; D gene: TRBD2; clone size: .; CDR3 DNA: TGTGCCAGCTCACCCGGACTAGCGGGGGGGCAAGAGACCCAGTACTTC; CDR3 protein: CASSPGLAGGQETQYF
J gene: TRBJ1-3; V gene: TRBV7-8; D gene: TRBD1; clone size: .; CDR3 DNA: TGTGCCAGCAGCGAAAGACAGGGACGAAACACCATATATTTT; CDR3 protein: CASSERQGRNTIYF
J gene: TRBJ2-3; V gene: TRBV18; D gene: .; clone size: few; CDR3 DNA: TGTGCCAGCTCACCACGACAAGATTCTAGCACAGATACGCAGTATTTT; CDR3 protein: CASSPRQDSSTDTQYF
J gene: TRBJ2-1; V gene: TRBV5-1; D gene: TRBD2; clone size: .; CDR3 DNA: TGCGCCAGCAGCCCCCCCCAGGGACTAGCGGGTTACAATGAGCAGTTCTTC; CDR3 protein: CASSPPQGLAGYNEQFF
J gene: TRBJ1-4; V gene: TRBV19; D gene: TRBD1; clone size: once; CDR3 DNA: TGTGCCAGTAGTCCAGACAGGGGGGTTATTAATGAAAAACTGTTTTTT; CDR3 protein: CASSPDRGVINEKLFF
J gene: TRBJ1-1; V gene: TRBV14; D gene: .; clone size: .; CDR3 DNA: TGTGCCAGCAGCCGAACCCCGGGACATTTGGAAGCTTTCTTT; CDR3 protein: CASSRTPGHLEAFF